This T cell receptor (beta chain) was observed in a study of T cell responses to AZD1222 COVID-19 vaccine. CDR3 length: 16 amino acids. With 4 bases removed from V and 1 base from J, the gap between germline ends came to 16 bases. From germline, CDR1 is MNHEY and CDR2 SMNVEV (reference sequence). About this clone itself: The antigen is undetermined.

The protocol was immunoSEQ multiplex PCR, while the TCRdb copy is restricted to in-frame clones and leaves out a portion. The sample records about 77,000 clones, around 90% being singletons. Study-level results: The span of vaccine-associated CD4 TCRs extended across spike, with dominance at 160-218 and 743-854. After the peak T cell response, and only then, were repertoires sampled. There were mostly white British donors and more females than males, and clonal diversity was possibly underestimated. Epitopes outside B.1.351 and B.1.1.7 mutated regions reportedly drew nearly half of spike TCRs.

This receptor was taken from an adult who received the AZD1222 COVID-19 vaccine. This material consisted of peripheral blood, taken 28 days after the second AZD1222 dose. V gene TRBV27 combines with J gene TRBJ1-1; D call uncertain. The DNA for the CDR3 is TGTGCCAGCAGTTCCCTGCCCGGAAGGGAGAACACTGAAGCTTTCTTT. This gives the protein CASSSLPGRENTEAFF.